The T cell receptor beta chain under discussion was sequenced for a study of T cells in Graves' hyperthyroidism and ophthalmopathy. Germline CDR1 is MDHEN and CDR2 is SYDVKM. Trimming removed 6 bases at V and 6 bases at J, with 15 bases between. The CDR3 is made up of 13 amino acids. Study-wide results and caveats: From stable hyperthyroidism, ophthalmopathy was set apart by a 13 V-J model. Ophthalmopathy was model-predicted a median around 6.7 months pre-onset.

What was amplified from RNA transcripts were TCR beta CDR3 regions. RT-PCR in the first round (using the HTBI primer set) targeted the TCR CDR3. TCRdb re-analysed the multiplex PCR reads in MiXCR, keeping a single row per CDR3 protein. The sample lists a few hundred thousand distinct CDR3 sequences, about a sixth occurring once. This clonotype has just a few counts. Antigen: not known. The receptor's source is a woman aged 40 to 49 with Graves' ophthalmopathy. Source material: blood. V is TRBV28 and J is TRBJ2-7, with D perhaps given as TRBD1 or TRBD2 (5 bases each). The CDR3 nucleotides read TGTGCCAGCAGCCGGACACTAGGTTCCGAGCAGTACTTC. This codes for CASSRTLGSEQYF.